The T cell receptor beta chain described here comes from a study of T cell clonotyping in hematopoietic cell transplantation. General study points: Pathologically expanded recipient clonotypes increased progressively from day 30 to day 180 as diversity fell.

Sequenced by immunoSEQ multiplex PCR; TCRdb stores in-frame clones only, minus some. The data show roughly 29,000 clones, about 93% seen once. V was clipped by 0 bases and J by 3 bases, with 6 bases between them. CDR3 size: 13 residues. Germline loops: CDR1 SGDLS, CDR2 YYNGEE. Details on this clone: The antigen remains unidentified.

Specimen: PBMCs, collected 100 days after allogeneic stem cell transplant. This clonotype was obtained from a female patient aged 45-60 years who had an allogeneic stem cell transplant from a related donor, so the T cells may come from the graft donor. Some clones in this sample may be carry-over from other donors' samples. The rearrangement uses TRBV9 and TRBJ1-2; no clear D. CDR3: CASSVVEYYGYTF. CDR3 nucleotides: TGTGCCAGCAGCGTAGTGGAGTACTATGGCTACACCTTC.